This TCR beta chain was sequenced during a study of blood T cells in healthy people across ages. The authors ran a second PCR of roughly 6 to 12 cycles using a sample-barcoded 5' primer and a J-beta primer mix. Via MiXCR, TCRdb re-called the 5' RACE reads, giving one row per CDR3 protein. The sample has 550,000 to 800,000 distinct CDR3 sequences; about 21% are singletons. The germline CDR1 and CDR2 sequences are MDHEN and SYDVKM. The CDR3 is made up of 15 amino acids. The sample providers were healthy Caucasian people from Russia, aged roughly 6 to 95. With each sample, at least 5.5 micrograms of total RNA were extracted.

Sequencing was performed on blood. This chain connects TRBV28 to TRBJ1-5; D uncertain. The last part of the DNA fits TRBJ2-3 better; the J call may be wrong. The clonotype was recovered from a man between 65 and 80 years old in good health. The CDR3 loop is CASSLEQSGNQPQYF. CDR3 nucleotides: TGTGCCAGCAGTTTAGAACAGTCCGGCAATCAGCCCCAGTATTTT.